This is a list of T cell receptor beta chains from one sample in a study of spatial heterogeneity in lung cancer. MiXCR was run by TCRdb on the 5' RACE reads, yielding one entry per CDR3 protein. The sample includes 6,000 to 9,500 distinct CDR3 sequences, around 8.4% of them seen just once. This material consisted of lung tumor tissue, taken at surgery. Every receptor here comes from a male donor with early-stage non-small cell lung cancer. Both conserved end residues are part of each CDR3. D genes are given only for firm matches. Expanded clones are given a class, and other clones once, few, many or no size at all.

J: TRBJ1-2; V: TRBV18; D: .; size: medium-sized; CDR3: CASSPSQGDAEGYTF; DNA: TGTGCCAGCTCACCGTCACAGGGAGATGCGGAAGGCTACACCTTC
J: TRBJ2-6; V: TRBV18; D: .; size: .; CDR3: CASSQGTRSGANVLTF; DNA: TGTGCCAGCTCACAGGGTACAAGGTCTGGGGCCAACGTCCTGACTTTC
J: TRBJ2-7; V: TRBV6-2/TRBV6-3; D: .; size: few; CDR3: CASRDPSYEQYF; DNA: TGTGCCAGCCGGGACCCCTCCTACGAGCAGTACTTC
J: TRBJ2-1; V: TRBV2; D: TRBD2; size: .; CDR3: CASRRGGGLEDEQFF; DNA: TGTGCCAGCAGGCGGGGCGGGGGTTTAGAGGATGAGCAGTTCTTC
J: TRBJ2-2; V: TRBV29-1; D: .; size: medium-sized; CDR3: CSASNTGELFF; DNA: TGCAGCGCCTCCAACACCGGGGAGCTGTTTTTT
J: TRBJ2-3; V: TRBV5-6; D: .; size: medium-sized; CDR3: CASSLILAISSTDTQYF; DNA: TGTGCCAGCAGCTTGATCCTAGCCATATCTAGCACAGATACGCAGTATTTT
J: TRBJ2-1; V: TRBV27; D: TRBD2; size: medium-sized; CDR3: CASSLAGVDDEQFF; DNA: TGTGCCAGCAGTTTGGCGGGAGTCGATGATGAGCAGTTCTTC
J: TRBJ2-3; V: TRBV6-2/TRBV6-3; D: .; size: .; CDR3: CASSYPGWGTDTQYF; DNA: TGTGCCAGCAGTTACCCCGGGTGGGGGACAGATACGCAGTATTTT
J: TRBJ2-5; V: TRBV29-1; D: TRBD2; size: many; CDR3: CSVETLAGARETQYF; DNA: TGCAGCGTTGAAACTCTAGCGGGAGCACGGGAGACCCAGTACTTC
J: TRBJ2-7; V: TRBV29-1; D: TRBD1; size: medium-sized; CDR3: CSARGLYEQYF; DNA: TGCAGCGCTAGGGGGCTCTACGAGCAGTACTTC
J: TRBJ2-3; V: TRBV7-9; D: TRBD2; size: many; CDR3: CASSSRKGTSGSQITQYF; DNA: TGTGCCAGCAGCTCCCGAAAGGGGACTAGCGGGTCCCAGATAACGCAGTATTTT
J: TRBJ2-2; V: TRBV7-9; D: .; size: medium-sized; CDR3: CASTETERYTGELFF; DNA: TGTGCCAGCACCGAAACGGAGAGGTACACCGGGGAGCTGTTTTTT
J: TRBJ1-1; V: TRBV5-1; D: TRBD1; size: many; CDR3: CASSSNRGREAFF; DNA: TGCGCCAGCAGCTCGAACAGGGGGCGTGAGGCTTTCTTT
J: TRBJ2-1; V: TRBV20-1; D: TRBD2; size: many; CDR3: CSAQGPSGPYNEQFF; DNA: TGCAGTGCTCAAGGCCCTAGCGGTCCCTACAATGAGCAGTTCTTC
J: TRBJ2-7; V: TRBV12-3/TRBV12-4; D: TRBD2; size: medium-sized; CDR3: CASSFGSGLAKF; DNA: TGTGCCAGCAGTTTTGGGTCGGGACTAGCGAAATTC
J: TRBJ2-3; V: TRBV7-2; D: TRBD2; size: many; CDR3: CASSSAGGGTDTQYF; DNA: TGTGCCAGCAGCTCAGCGGGAGGGGGGACAGATACGCAGTATTTT
J: TRBJ2-5; V: TRBV2; D: TRBD1; size: medium-sized; CDR3: CASILDRDRQETQYF; DNA: TGTGCCAGCATCCTGGACCGGGACAGACAAGAGACCCAGTACTTC
J: TRBJ1-2; V: TRBV6-5; D: TRBD1; size: medium-sized; CDR3: CASSNPGQGFSGYTF; DNA: TGTGCCAGCAGTAACCCGGGACAGGGGTTCTCTGGCTACACCTTC
J: TRBJ2-4; V: TRBV6-2/TRBV6-3; D: TRBD2; size: many; CDR3: CASSYESGGYKNIQYF; DNA: TGTGCCAGCAGTTACGAGAGCGGGGGCTACAAAAACATTCAGTACTTC
J: TRBJ2-1; V: TRBV20-1; D: TRBD2; size: many; CDR3: CSARDLVHSGSLGQSSYNEQFF; DNA: TGCAGTGCTAGAGATTTGGTTCATAGCGGGAGCTTGGGGCAAAGCTCCTACAATGAGCAGTTCTTC
J: TRBJ1-2; V: TRBV7-2; D: .; size: .; CDR3: CASSSTILGGSRNYGYTF; DNA: TGTGCCAGCAGCTCCACAATTTTGGGGGGAAGTCGTAACTATGGCTACACCTTC
J: TRBJ2-4; V: TRBV12-3/TRBV12-4; D: .; size: .; CDR3: CASSRTSGAKNIQYF; DNA: TGTGCCAGCAGTAGGACTTCGGGGGCCAAAAACATTCAGTACTTC
J: TRBJ2-2; V: TRBV6-5; D: .; size: many; CDR3: CASSYGAGTGELFF; DNA: TGTGCCAGCAGTTACGGGGCGGGCACCGGGGAGCTGTTTTTT
J: TRBJ2-1; V: TRBV23-1; D: TRBD1; size: medium-sized; CDR3: CASRALDRVSSSYNEQFF; DNA: TGCGCCAGCAGAGCTTTGGACAGGGTGTCTAGCTCCTACAATGAGCAGTTCTTC
J: TRBJ1-2; V: TRBV7-2; D: .; size: many; CDR3: CASSLDRSGYTF; DNA: TGTGCCAGCAGCTTAGACCGTTCTGGCTACACCTTC
J: TRBJ2-1; V: TRBV11-2; D: .; size: many; CDR3: CASSPREIGYNEQFF; DNA: TGTGCCAGCAGCCCCCGGGAGATCGGGTACAATGAGCAGTTCTTC
J: TRBJ2-5; V: TRBV6-2/TRBV6-3; D: .; size: medium-sized; CDR3: CASRKRGNQETQYF; DNA: TGTGCCAGCAGAAAGAGGGGTAATCAAGAGACCCAGTACTTC
J: TRBJ1-1; V: TRBV6-1; D: .; size: medium-sized; CDR3: CASSADSFTEAFF; DNA: TGTGCCAGCAGTGCCGACAGCTTCACTGAAGCTTTCTTT
J: TRBJ2-1; V: TRBV20-1; D: TRBD1; size: many; CDR3: CSARDGDRVHNEQFF; DNA: TGCAGTGCTAGAGATGGGGACAGGGTACACAATGAGCAGTTCTTC
J: TRBJ2-1; V: TRBV24-1; D: TRBD2; size: many; CDR3: CATSGLTGTSEYNEQFF; DNA: TGTGCCACCAGTGGACTTACCGGGACTAGCGAGTACAATGAGCAGTTCTTC
J: TRBJ1-1; V: TRBV7-6; D: TRBD1; size: few; CDR3: CASSKAGTGLMNTEAFF; DNA: TGTGCCAGCAGCAAGGCCGGGACAGGGCTAATGAACACTGAAGCTTTCTTT
J: TRBJ2-7; V: TRBV7-2; D: TRBD1; size: medium-sized; CDR3: CASSLGQGAYEQYF; DNA: TGTGCCAGCAGCTTGGGACAGGGAGCATACGAGCAGTACTTC
J: TRBJ2-1; V: TRBV28; D: .; size: medium-sized; CDR3: CASSLQGTSKGNEQFF; DNA: TGTGCCAGCAGTTTACAGGGAACCTCCAAGGGCAATGAGCAGTTCTTC
J: TRBJ2-1; V: TRBV10-3; D: .; size: medium-sized; CDR3: CAIKERTEGDEQFF; DNA: TGTGCCATCAAGGAAAGGACAGAAGGGGATGAGCAGTTCTTC
J: TRBJ1-2; V: TRBV28; D: TRBD1; size: many; CDR3: CASADRGYGYTF; DNA: TGTGCCAGCGCGGACAGGGGATATGGCTACACCTTC
J: TRBJ2-5; V: TRBV3-1; D: TRBD1; size: .; CDR3: CASSQDRGTAHQETQYF; DNA: TGTGCCAGCAGCCAAGATAGGGGGACAGCTCACCAAGAGACCCAGTACTTC
J: TRBJ2-4; V: TRBV28; D: TRBD2; size: hyperexpanded; CDR3: CASSNQRGREQILAKNIQYF; DNA: TGTGCCAGCAGTAACCAGCGGGGACGTGAACAAATTTTAGCCAAAAACATTCAGTACTTC